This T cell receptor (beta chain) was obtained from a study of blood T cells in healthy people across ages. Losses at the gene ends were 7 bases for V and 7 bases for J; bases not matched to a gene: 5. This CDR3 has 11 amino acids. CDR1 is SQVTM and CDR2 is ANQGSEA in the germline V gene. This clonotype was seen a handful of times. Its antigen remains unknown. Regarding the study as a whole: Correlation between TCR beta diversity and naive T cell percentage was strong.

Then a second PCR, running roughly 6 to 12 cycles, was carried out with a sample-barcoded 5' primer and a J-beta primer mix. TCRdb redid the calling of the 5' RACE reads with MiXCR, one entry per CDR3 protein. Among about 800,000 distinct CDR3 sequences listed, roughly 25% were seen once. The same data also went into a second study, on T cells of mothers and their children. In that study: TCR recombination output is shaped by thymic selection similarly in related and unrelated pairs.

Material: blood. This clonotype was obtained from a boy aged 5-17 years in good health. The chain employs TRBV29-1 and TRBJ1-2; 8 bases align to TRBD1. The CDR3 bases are TGCAGCGCACTCAGGGGGCTTGGCTACACCTTC. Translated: CSALRGLGYTF. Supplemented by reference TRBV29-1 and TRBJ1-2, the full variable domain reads SAVISQKPSRDICQRGTSLTIQCQVDSQVTMMFWYRQQPGQSLTLIATANQGSEATYESGFVIDKFPISRPNLTFSTLTVSNMSPEDSSIYLCSALRGLGYTFGSGTRLTVV.